Listed below are T cell receptor beta chains from one sample, sequenced in a study of T-cell reconstitution after alpha-beta-depleted transplantation in children. MiXCR, run by TCRdb on the PCR reads, gives a single entry per CDR3 protein. This sample has about 340,000 distinct CDR3 sequences, with 13% found just once. The sequencing here drew on PBMCs, taken from the stem cell graft. Source of these receptors: a human donor who donated a stem cell graft to a child with Fanconi anemia. The CDR3 runs from the conserved cysteine through the conserved F or W. A D gene is named only where the DNA matches it firmly. Size is omitted from some rows. Given values are once, few, many or a class for expanded clones.

clone size	D gene	J gene	V gene	CDR3 protein	CDR3 DNA
many	-	TRBJ2-1	TRBV27	CASRLGNEQFF	TGTGCCAGCAGACTAGGGAATGAGCAGTTCTTC
many	TRBD2	TRBJ2-7	TRBV11-2	CASSLNPRVAGAYEQYF	TGTGCCAGCAGCTTAAACCCCCGGGTAGCGGGGGCCTACGAGCAGTACTTC
-	TRBD1	TRBJ2-2	TRBV7-9	CASSLPGGTGKTGELFF	TGTGCCAGCAGCCTCCCTGGAGGGACAGGCAAAACCGGGGAGCTGTTTTTT
-	-	TRBJ2-5	TRBV20-1	CSARTDQETQYF	TGCAGTGCTAGGACTGATCAAGAGACCCAGTACTTC
-	-	TRBJ1-2	TRBV15	CATSRGTDAYNYGYTF	TGTGCCACCAGCAGAGGGACAGACGCCTATAACTATGGCTACACCTTC
-	-	TRBJ2-5	TRBV29-1	CSVGADAETQYF	TGCAGCGTTGGGGCAGACGCGGAGACCCAGTACTTC
many	-	TRBJ2-6	TRBV29-1	CSVDSPSGANVLTF	TGCAGCGTTGACAGCCCCTCTGGGGCCAACGTCCTGACTTTC
few	-	TRBJ1-1	TRBV3-1	CASSSVGRTEAFF	TGTGCCAGCAGCTCCGTGGGGAGAACTGAAGCTTTCTTT
once	-	TRBJ2-4	TRBV12-3/TRBV12-4	CASNAMGRGTQYF	TGTGCCAGCAATGCAATGGGCCGGGGGACTCAGTACTTC
-	-	TRBJ1-1	TRBV27	CASSLTGTGHTEAFF	TGTGCCAGCAGTCTCACCGGGACGGGTCACACTGAAGCTTTCTTT
few	-	TRBJ2-3	TRBV7-7	CASSGSITDTQYF	TGTGCCAGCAGCGGGTCCATCACAGATACGCAGTATTTT
-	-	TRBJ1-2	TRBV6-2/TRBV6-3	CASSSTPTDGYTF	TGTGCCAGCAGTTCTACCCCCACGGATGGCTACACCTTC
many	TRBD1	TRBJ2-1	TRBV15	CATSRVQGAHIF	TGTGCCACCAGCAGAGTACAGGGGGCCCACATCTTC
few	-	TRBJ2-1	TRBV4-3	CASSQVRGHNEQFF	TGCGCCAGCAGCCAAGTTCGGGGGCACAATGAGCAGTTCTTC
many	-	TRBJ1-2	TRBV5-5	CASSLDLSYGYTF	TGTGCCAGCAGCTTGGACCTCTCTTATGGCTACACCTTC
-	-	TRBJ1-5	TRBV12-3/TRBV12-4	CASSAGTEYQPQHF	TGTGCCAGCAGTGCAGGGACTGAGTATCAGCCCCAGCATTTT
-	-	TRBJ1-6	TRBV2	CASSERRAENSPLHF	TGTGCCAGCAGTGAAAGGAGGGCAGAGAATTCACCCCTCCACTTT
many	TRBD1	TRBJ1-5	TRBV29-1	CSGSTGQYQPQHF	TGCAGCGGGTCGACAGGGCAGTATCAGCCCCAGCATTTT
many	-	TRBJ2-1	TRBV5-1	CASSLDSHGGPYNEQFF	TGCGCCAGCAGCTTGGACTCCCATGGGGGGCCCTACAATGAGCAGTTCTTC
many	TRBD1	TRBJ1-1	TRBV7-9	CASSRDRGHTEAFF	TGTGCCAGCAGCCGCGACAGGGGGCACACTGAAGCTTTCTTT
few	TRBD1	TRBJ1-2	TRBV7-9	CASRPGQGVYYGYTF	TGTGCCAGCAGACCCGGACAGGGTGTTTACTATGGCTACACCTTC
few	-	TRBJ2-3	TRBV11-2	CASSFRTSGDTQYF	TGTGCCAGCAGCTTCCGCACCTCGGGAGATACGCAGTATTTT
many	-	TRBJ1-5	TRBV12-3/TRBV12-4	CASTLTRDQPQHF	TGTGCCAGCACCCTGACCAGGGATCAGCCCCAGCATTTT
many	-	TRBJ2-3	TRBV20-1	CSARDLLADTQYF	TGCAGTGCTAGAGATCTACTAGCAGATACGCAGTATTTT
-	-	TRBJ2-3	TRBV7-6	CASSFQPGTDTQYF	TGTGCCAGCAGCTTTCAACCCGGAACAGATACGCAGTATTTT
-	-	TRBJ2-5	TRBV12-3/TRBV12-4	CASSPQAAAETQYF	TGTGCCAGCTCTCCCCAAGCGGCGGCGGAGACCCAGTACTTC
many	-	TRBJ2-3	TRBV7-9	CASSLAGRLTSTDTQYF	TGTGCCAGCAGCTTAGCCGGCAGACTTACTAGCACAGATACGCAGTATTTT
once	-	TRBJ2-5	TRBV5-1	CASSLDKGQETQYF	TGCGCCAGCAGCTTGGATAAGGGCCAAGAGACCCAGTACTTC
-	-	TRBJ2-1	TRBV20-1	CSAILRTYEQFF	TGCAGTGCTATTTTGCGTACGTATGAGCAGTTCTTC
few	TRBD2	TRBJ2-1	TRBV9	CASSYSSGLENEQFF	TGTGCCAGCAGCTACTCTAGCGGGTTGGAGAATGAGCAGTTCTTC
few	-	TRBJ1-5	TRBV12-3/TRBV12-4	CASSFSLREGQPQHF	TGTGCCAGCAGTTTTTCCTTAAGGGAGGGACAGCCCCAGCATTTT
few	-	TRBJ2-3	TRBV10-3	CAISAPRDTSTDTQYF	TGTGCCATCAGTGCCCCCCGGGACACCTCCACAGATACGCAGTATTTT
few	-	TRBJ1-1	TRBV2	CASIVGEVNTEAFF	TGTGCCAGCATCGTCGGGGAGGTGAACACTGAAGCTTTCTTT